The text below deals with one T cell receptor (beta chain). Method: immunoSEQ multiplex PCR; TCRdb's copy keeps in-frame clones and lacks some. The sample comprises roughly 330,000 clones, over 80% of which are singletons, and over 4.5% rests with the top ten. The record originates from a study of blood T cell repertoires in COVID-19. Germline values: CDR1 LGHDT, CDR2 YNNKEL (reference sequence). The V gene end was trimmed by 3 bases and the J gene end by 3 bases; junction bases not matched to a gene: 8. CDR3 length equals 16 residues. Input material: PBMCs or T cells enriched from blood (not recorded which). This chain joins TRBV3-1 (or the pseudogene TRBV3-2) and TRBJ2-7; 10 nucleotides match TRBD2. The sequence was collected from a man younger than 40 who had recovered from COVID-19. CDR3 coding DNA: TGTGCCAGCAGCCATCCCCCAAGCGGGGGGGTCTACGAGCAGTACTTC. Its protein product is CASSHPPSGGVYEQYF.